These 15 T cell receptor beta chains came from one sample sequenced in a study of neoadjuvant nivolumab and ipilimumab in lung cancer. The data were produced by immunoSEQ multiplex PCR, yet TCRdb's version contains in-frame clones alone and is incomplete. The data contain around 13,000 clones, around 65% of them seen just once; the ten biggest clones take up 20% to 25%. The material was peripheral blood, obtained after neoadjuvant nivolumab, alone or with ipilimumab, at or shortly before surgery. The origin of the receptors is an adult with non-small cell lung cancer.

The chain employs TRBV29-1 and TRBJ1-5; the D is unclear. The CDR3 runs to 11 residues. Trimming pared 4 bases from V and 9 bases from J, leaving 10 bases between. Germline V CDR1 and CDR2: SQVTM, ANQGSEA. DNA for the CDR3: TGCAGCGTTGCCCAGGAAGGGCCCCAGCATTTT. Translated: CSVAQEGPQHF.

The J gene is TRBJ2-4, the V gene TRBV11-2; D remains unclear. Per the germline V gene, CDR1 is SGHAT and CDR2 is FQNNGV. This CDR3 has 14 amino acids. V lost 4 bases to trimming and J lost 0 bases, with 7 bases between them. CDR3 in DNA: TGTGCCAGCAGCTCCGGGCTAGCCAAAAACATTCAGTACTTC. It is translated as CASSSGLAKNIQYF.

This clone occurred a few times. The chain combines TRBV6-1 with TRBJ2-7, with 12 positions matching TRBD2. This CDR3 spans 15 amino acids. Looked up from germline, CDR1 is MNHNS and CDR2 is SASEGT. J lost 4 bases, V lost 1 base, and 2 bases had no gene match. DNA of the CDR3: TGTGCCAGCAGTGAAGGACTAGCGGGAGTTTACGAGCAGTACTTC. Its protein product is CASSEGLAGVYEQYF.

This chain uses TRBV5-1 with TRBJ2-7; D may match TRBD1 or TRBD2 (6 bases each). V lost 6 bases and J lost 3, with 16 bases in between. Per germline, CDR1 SGHRS and CDR2 YFSETQ. The CDR3 runs to 14 residues. CDR3 nucleotide sequence: TGCGCCAGCAACCTGGCGGGACATGGCTACGAGCAGTACTTC. Translation gives CASNLAGHGYEQYF.

This clone was detected only once. V is TRBV6-5 and J is TRBJ2-7; D is perhaps TRBD1 (5 bases). V gave up 6 bases and J gave up 2 bases, with 8 bases separating them. The CDR3 is made up of 12 amino acids. Germline CDR1 and CDR2: MNHEY and SVGAGI. This chain's CDR3 is CASSLDTYEQYF. CDR3 bases: TGTGCCAGCAGCTTGGACACCTACGAGCAGTACTTC.

The V call is TRBV7-2, the J call TRBJ2-5; D gene ambiguous. Germline CDR1 and CDR2: SGHTA and FQGNSA. The CDR3 runs 14 residues. Trimming pared 5 bases from V and 0 bases from J, leaving 10 bases between. CDR3 sequence reads: CASSRLGYQETQYF. The DNA for the CDR3 is TGTGCCAGCAGCCGCCTGGGGTACCAAGAGACCCAGTACTTC.

V is TRBV5-1 and J is TRBJ2-3; unclear D gene. Trimming stripped 0 bases from V and 2 bases from J, with 7 bases between. Germline assignment: CDR1 SGHRS and CDR2 YFSETQ. The CDR3 is 14 amino acids. The CDR3 DNA sequence: TGCGCCAGCAGCTTGGGAGGCTTCACAGATACGCAGTATTTT. It encodes CASSLGGFTDTQYF.

The gene calls are TRBV7-9 and TRBJ1-2; D ambiguous. The length of the CDR3 is 15 residues. Trimming cost V 1 base and J 7 bases, with 16 bases left between them. The germline V gene encodes CDR1 SEHNR and CDR2 FQNEAQ (reference sequence). The CDR3 DNA reads as TGTGCCAGCAGCTTAGAGGCCTACTACTATAGTGGCTACACCTTC. Translated: CASSLEAYYYSGYTF.

The J gene is TRBJ1-1, the V gene TRBV27; 7 bases agree with TRBD1. Germline V gene sequence: CDR1 MNHEY, CDR2 SMNVEV (reference sequence). V gave up 5 bases and J gave up 7 bases; unmatched junction bases: 1. CDR3 length: 11 amino acids. The chain's CDR3 is CASSRDSEAFF. In DNA, the CDR3 is TGTGCCAGCAGTCGGGACAGTGAAGCTTTCTTT.

This clone was seen a handful of times. The chain recombines TRBV18 with TRBJ2-7, with a weak D call TRBD2 (6 bases). The germline V and J ends were trimmed by 2 bases and 3 bases, with 8 bases remaining between them. CDR3 length equals 13 residues. Germline-derived CDR1 and CDR2 are KGHSH and LQKENI. The CDR3 spells CASSPTGDYEQYF. The CDR3 region has the DNA TGTGCCAGCTCACCAACGGGGGACTACGAGCAGTACTTC.

This clone was detected once. V usage is TRBV5-4 and J usage is TRBJ1-1; 12 nucleotides align to TRBD1. Germline V gene sequence: CDR1 SGHNT, CDR2 YYREEE (reference sequence). CDR3 length: 15 residues. J lost 8 bases, V lost 1 base, and 6 bases had no gene match. The CDR3 nucleotides read TGTGCCAGCAGCTTGTACCGGGACAGGGGGCTAGAAGCTTTCTTT. This encodes CASSLYRDRGLEAFF.

The gene calls are TRBV14 and TRBJ2-2; D unresolved. Germline V gene lookup returns CDR1 SGHDN and CDR2 FVKESK. CDR3 length: 14 amino acids. V was clipped by 1 base and J by 3 bases, with 6 bases between them. CDR3 region: CASSQVRYTGELFF. In DNA, the CDR3 is TGTGCCAGCAGCCAAGTCAGGTACACCGGGGAGCTGTTTTTT.

CDR3 in DNA: TGTGCCAGCAGCTCTGACAGGGGGTCCTACGAGCAGTACTTC. Encoded protein: CASSSDRGSYEQYF. The chain joins TRBV5-5 to TRBJ2-7; 9 nucleotides line up with TRBD1. The V gene end was trimmed by 3 bases and the J gene end by 1 base; junction bases not matched to a gene: 2. This CDR3 has 14 residues. Germline V gene lookup returns CDR1 SGHKS and CDR2 YYEKEE (reference sequence).

This chain links TRBV7-2 with TRBJ1-2; possibly TRBD1 for D (5 bases). Trimming removed 5 bases at V and 8 bases at J, with 15 bases between. Germline-derived CDR1 and CDR2 are SGHTA and FQGNSA. This CDR3 spans 13 amino acids. This chain's CDR3 is CASSRSGTRGYTF. CDR3 DNA sequence: TGTGCCAGCAGCCGATCCGGGACGAGGGGCTACACCTTC.

The rearrangement uses TRBV30 and TRBJ1-1, with 7 bases identical to TRBD1. CDR1 and CDR2 from the germline V gene are GTSNPN and SVGIG (reference sequence). CDR3 length: 13 amino acids. The CDR3 DNA follows: TGTCGGTTTGGGGGACAGATGAACACTGAAGCTTTCTTT. Its protein is CRFGGQMNTEAFF.